These 28 T cell receptor beta chains were sequenced from one sample in a study of low-dose radiotherapy and immunotherapy resistance in tumors. Covering alpha and beta chains, TRAV- and TRBV-specific primers were used for the first-strand cDNA. It was with a constant-region primer and a V-primer adapter that TCRs were amplified over roughly 20 PCR cycles. TCRdb analysed the reads with MiXCR anew, one entry per CDR3 protein. The data show roughly 14,000 distinct CDR3 sequences, with less than 65% seen just once and around 7.2% held by the top ten. All receptors derive from a human donor with advanced metastatic prostate, ovarian, gallbladder or colorectal cancer (not recorded which). This table probably holds off-target reads from a library built for another chain.

The rearrangement links TRBV5-1 to TRBJ2-2, with TRBD2 as a possible D gene (5 bases). CDR1 is SGHRS and CDR2 is YFSETQ in the germline V gene. The CDR3 has 14 amino acids. V was cut by 4 bases and J by 7 bases, with 14 bases left in between. CDR3 amino acids: CASSPRVGSGELFF. CDR3 coding DNA: TGCGCCAGCAGCCCCCGGGTAGGGAGCGGGGAGCTGTTTTTT.

V usage is TRBV28 and J usage is TRBJ1-2, with D uncertain. Germline V gene data show CDR1 as MDHEN and CDR2 as SYDVKM. The V end lost 4 bases, the J end lost 5 bases, and 14 bases lay between the germline ends. There are 14 residues in the CDR3. The DNA of the CDR3 is TGTGCCAGCAGTTCGGACTGGGCTGGTTATGGCTACACCTTC. Its translation is CASSSDWAGYGYTF.

The chain couples TRBV20-1 to TRBJ2-1; TRBD2 aligns across 11 bases. Germline V gene lookup returns CDR1 DFQATT and CDR2 SNEGSKA (reference sequence). This CDR3 contains 15 residues. The V segment lost 1 base and the J segment 10 bases; nucleotides outside the gene matches: 9. The CDR3 is CSARGVAGGLEEQFF. CDR3 DNA: TGCAGTGCTAGAGGGGTAGCGGGGGGGCTAGAAGAGCAGTTCTTC.

The chain combines TRBV7-6 with TRBJ2-1; the match to TRBD2 covers 15 bases. Germline-derived CDR1 and CDR2 are SGHVS and FNYEAQ. The trim removed 5 bases at V and 4 bases at J, leaving 6 bases unmatched. The CDR3 loop spans 17 amino acids. The CDR3 reads CASSRGLAGGLYNEQFF. The CDR3 DNA reads TGTGCCAGCAGCCGAGGACTAGCGGGAGGGTTATACAATGAGCAGTTCTTC.

The chain is built from TRBV19 and TRBJ1-5, with D possibly TRBD1 on 5 matching bases. CDR1 and CDR2 from the germline V gene are LNHDA and SQIVND (reference sequence). The CDR3 contains 15 residues. The V end was cut by 5 bases, the J end by 3 bases, with 14 bases between. CDR3 in DNA: TGTGCCAGTAGTCAGGGAGGGTACAACAATCAGCCCCAGCATTTT. Translating it yields CASSQGGYNNQPQHF.

V and J are TRBV7-9 and TRBJ1-4; possibly TRBD1 for D (6 bases). Germline assignment: CDR1 SEHNR and CDR2 FQNEAQ (reference sequence). V lost 5 bases and J lost 5, with 18 bases in between. CDR3 length equals 16 residues. The CDR3, as DNA: TGTGCCAGCAGCCAGCCCCGCGGGGGCATAAATGAAAAACTGTTTTTT. Translating gives CASSQPRGGINEKLFF.

In its sample, this clonotype was seen a few times. The chain uses TRBV6-6 and TRBJ1-5, with D unresolved. This CDR3 is built from 15 residues. V dropped 0 bases and J dropped 4 bases, with 10 bases sitting between them. Per germline, CDR1 MNHNY and CDR2 SVGAGI (reference sequence). The CDR3 DNA sequence: TGTGCCAGCAGTTACTCTATGGAAGAGAATCAGCCCCAGCATTTT. Translation: CASSYSMEENQPQHF.

V and J are TRBV3-1 and TRBJ2-5, with 10 nucleotides matching TRBD1. CDR1 LGHDT and CDR2 YNNKEL come from the germline V gene (reference sequence). The ends lost 5 bases at V and 4 bases at J; junction bases unmatched: 13. The CDR3 totals 17 residues. The CDR3 nucleotides read TGTGCCAGCAGCTCTCGAAGGACAGGGGGGCTAGGAGAGACCCAGTACTTC. Amino acids: CASSSRRTGGLGETQYF.

In its sample, this clonotype was seen once. V usage is TRBV7-2 and J usage is TRBJ1-3, with a possible D match to TRBD1 (5 bases). The V gene's germline CDR1 is SGHTA and CDR2 FQGNSA. The germline V and J ends were trimmed by 4 bases and 3 bases, with 13 bases remaining between them. The CDR3 has 15 amino acids. The CDR3 nucleotides are TGTGCCAGCAGCTCCACGGGGGGATTTGGAAACACCATATATTTT. Translation gives CASSSTGGFGNTIYF.

The V call is TRBV11-2, the J call TRBJ2-3; D is undetermined. The germline V gene encodes CDR1 SGHAT and CDR2 FQNNGV. The CDR3 has 16 residues. V lost 5 bases, J lost 1 base, and 16 bases lay in between. The CDR3 protein is CASSRGVLTGTDTQYF. The CDR3 DNA reads as TGTGCCAGCAGCCGAGGCGTTCTCACGGGCACAGATACGCAGTATTTT.

This chain links TRBV9 with TRBJ2-1, with 10 nucleotides matching TRBD2. Per the germline V gene, CDR1 is SGDLS and CDR2 is YYNGEE. V shed 4 bases and J 8 bases; nucleotides not matched to a gene: 6. This CDR3 has 14 amino acids. For the CDR3, the DNA is TGTGCCAGCAGCTTCAGCGGGGGGGTCGATGAGCAGTTCTTC. Amino acid sequence: CASSFSGGVDEQFF.

Written as DNA, the CDR3 is TGTGCCAGCAGTTTATACGGGACAGGGCGTGAAAAGCAGTACTTC. Translating it yields CASSLYGTGREKQYF. The chain has TRBV28 and TRBJ2-7, with TRBD1 matching over 9 bases. Trimming took 1 base from V and 8 from J; bases not matched to a gene: 9. The length of the CDR3 is 15 residues. Germline CDR1 MDHEN, CDR2 SYDVKM.

The rearrangement joins TRBV20-1 to TRBJ1-1; D is possibly TRBD1 (5 bases). There are 12 residues in the CDR3. Trimming cost V 4 bases and J 5 bases, with 11 bases left between them. Germline V gene data show CDR1 as DFQATT and CDR2 as SNEGSKA (reference sequence). In nucleotides, the CDR3 is TGCAGTGCTACGCCCGGGGGGACTGAAGCTTTCTTT. It encodes CSATPGGTEAFF.

V and J are TRBV9 and TRBJ2-5; D gene ambiguous. The germline gives CDR1 SGDLS, CDR2 YYNGEE. This CDR3 is 16 amino acids long. V lost 0 bases, J lost 2 bases, and 14 bases lay in between. The DNA for the CDR3 is TGTGCCAGCAGCGTAGCGGGTCTGACCCGGCAAGAGACCCAGTACTTC. Translating gives CASSVAGLTRQETQYF.

The V call is TRBV14, the J call TRBJ1-4; 10 nucleotides match TRBD1. Unmatched junction bases numbered 9, after V lost 4 bases and J lost 4 bases. There are 17 residues in the CDR3. The germline V gene encodes CDR1 SGHDN and CDR2 FVKESK. CDR3 in DNA: TGTGCCAGCAGCCTCCCCCCGGGACAGGGGCTTAATGAAAAACTGTTTTTT. It encodes CASSLPPGQGLNEKLFF.

This clonotype appeared a few times. The chain has TRBV4-3 and TRBJ2-1; 8 bases agree with TRBD2. The V and J ends lost 2 bases and 2 bases, in that order; junction bases with no gene match: 5. This CDR3 has 16 residues. Germline CDR1 LGHNA, CDR2 YSLEER. The CDR3 loop is CASSQFLAGTYNEQFF. The CDR3 bases are TGCGCCAGCAGCCAATTCCTAGCGGGTACCTACAATGAGCAGTTCTTC.

This clonotype was seen a few times. This rearrangement joins TRBV28 to TRBJ1-6; 8 bases line up with TRBD1. Trimming cost V 7 bases and J 7 bases; bases outside gene matches: 6. Germline CDR1 reads MDHEN; CDR2 reads SYDVKM. The CDR3 covers 14 residues. The DNA of the CDR3 is TGTGCCAGCAAAATCGGACAGGGAAATTCACCCCTCCACTTT. This gives the protein CASKIGQGNSPLHF.

This clonotype has only one observation. This chain connects TRBV28 to TRBJ2-5; 10 nucleotides agree with TRBD2. The junction had 2 bases not matched to a gene; V was cut back by 6 bases and J by 4 bases. Germline loops: CDR1 MDHEN, CDR2 SYDVKM. The CDR3 is 13 residues long. The CDR3, as DNA: TGTGCCAGCAGAAGCGGGAGGGGAGAGACCCAGTACTTC. Its protein product is CASRSGRGETQYF.

The gene calls are TRBV9 and TRBJ1-1, with a possible D match to TRBD1 (6 bases). The CDR3 is made up of 13 amino acids. Trimming removed 4 bases at V and 2 bases at J, with 9 bases between. Germline V gene sequence: CDR1 SGDLS, CDR2 YYNGEE. The CDR3 is CASSPQGNTEAFF. CDR3 sequence (DNA): TGTGCCAGCAGCCCACAGGGAAACACTGAAGCTTTCTTT.

The genes are TRBV10-3 and TRBJ2-7; D is ambiguous. V was clipped by 3 bases and J by 5 bases, with 8 bases between them. CDR1 ENHRY and CDR2 SYGVKD come from the germline V gene. The CDR3 consists of 12 residues. Written as DNA, the CDR3 is TGTGCCATCAGTGACTCGACTGACGAGCAGTACTTC. Protein: CAISDSTDEQYF.

V and J are TRBV19 and TRBJ1-5, with D perhaps matching TRBD1 (5 bases). Looked up from germline, CDR1 is LNHDA and CDR2 is SQIVND (reference sequence). Trimming took off 7 bases at V and 2 bases at J, with 9 bases between the two ends. The CDR3 runs 13 residues. For the CDR3, the DNA is TGTGCCAGTACAGGGTTCGGCAATCAGCCCCAGCATTTT. It specifies CASTGFGNQPQHF. The complete variable domain, with remaining parts taken from reference TRBV19 and TRBJ1-5, reads DGGITQSPKYLFRKEGQNVTLSCEQNLNHDAMYWYRQDPGQGLRLIYYSQIVNDFQKGDIAEGYSVSREKKESFPLTVTSAQKNPTAFYLCASTGFGNQPQHFGDGTRLSIL.

The rearrangement links TRBV7-6 to TRBJ2-3; the D gene is possibly TRBD2 (5 bases). Germline values: CDR1 SGHVS, CDR2 FNYEAQ. The CDR3 length is 12 residues. V was shortened by 8 bases and J by 4 bases, with 10 bases between the two germline ends. The CDR3 spells CASFRAADTQYF. CDR3 sequence (DNA): TGTGCCAGCTTTAGAGCGGCAGATACGCAGTATTTT.

This chain connects TRBV6-4 to TRBJ2-2, with 7 bases aligning to TRBD1. CDR1 and CDR2 from the germline V gene are MRHNA and SNTAGT. The CDR3 covers 14 residues. V was pared by 5 bases and J by 5 bases, with 5 bases of the junction left unmatched. CDR3 in DNA: TGTGCCAGCAGTAACGACAGGGAGACCGGGGAGCTGTTTTTT. Amino acids: CASSNDRETGELFF.

This chain links TRBV18 with TRBJ2-1, with a possible D match to TRBD1 (6 bases). Germline lookup yields CDR1 KGHSH and CDR2 LQKENI. V was shortened by 5 bases and J by 5 bases, with 10 bases between the two germline ends. The CDR3 is 13 residues long. The CDR3 protein is CASSDRRNNEQFF. CDR3 DNA sequence: TGTGCCAGCTCAGACAGGAGAAACAATGAGCAGTTCTTC. Full variable domain (rest looked up from reference TRBV18 and TRBJ2-1): NAGVMQNPRHLVRRRGQEARLRCSPMKGHSHVYWYRQLPEEGLKFMVYLQKENIIDESGMPKERFSAEFPKEGPSILRIQQVVRGDSAAYFCASSDRRNNEQFFGPGTRLTVL.

The genes are TRBV28 and TRBJ2-7, with 7 nucleotides matching TRBD1. The V gene end was trimmed by 6 bases and the J gene end by 5 bases; junction bases not matched to a gene: 7. Looked up from germline, CDR1 is MDHEN and CDR2 is SYDVKM. This CDR3 region has 13 residues. The CDR3 DNA sequence: TGTGCCAGCAGGGGGGACAGTACCCACGAGCAGTACTTC. Protein: CASRGDSTHEQYF.

The rearrangement joins TRBV6-2 or TRBV6-3 to TRBJ2-1, with D unclear. Germline V CDR1 and CDR2: MNHEY, SVGEGT. This CDR3 has 12 amino acids. V gave up 2 bases and J gave up 9 bases, with 8 bases separating them. CDR3 region: CASSYRAAEQFF. In DNA, the CDR3 is TGTGCCAGCAGTTACCGGGCGGCTGAGCAGTTCTTC.

This clonotype appeared a few times. The chain combines TRBV12-3 or TRBV12-4 with TRBJ1-5; the D is unclear. There are 16 residues in the CDR3. The V and J ends lost 7 bases and 2 bases respectively, with 18 bases between them. The CDR3 spells CASTSFTVVGNQPQHF. The DNA of the CDR3 is TGTGCCAGCACGTCGTTTACAGTGGTCGGCAATCAGCCCCAGCATTTT.

The J gene is TRBJ2-3, the V gene TRBV4-3; D uncertain. Germline CDR1 and CDR2: LGHNA and YSLEER. The CDR3 consists of 13 residues. The V gene lost 3 bases and the J gene lost 1 base, with 5 bases spanning the gap. CDR3 sequence reads: CASSHSGTDTQYF. The CDR3 DNA follows: TGCGCCAGCAGCCACAGCGGCACAGATACGCAGTATTTT.